A selection of T cell receptor beta chains follows, all from one sample in a study of graft-versus-host responses after intestinal transplantation. Profiling relied on immunoSEQ multiplex PCR, and the TCRdb table lists in-frame clones only, not all of them. The sample comprises some 26,000 clones, 94% of which are singletons, and about 0.47% rests with the top ten. The source was PBMCs, collected 156 days after intestinal transplant. The receptor source for this set is a human patient who received an intestinal transplant, so some T cells may come from the graft donor. Each CDR3 is given with its conserved first and last residue. The D gene is left open where the match is weak.

TRBJ2-7 TRBD2 TRBV11-3 CASSPSGGSYEQYF TGTGCCAGCAGCCCCTCGGGAGGGTCCTACGAGCAGTACTTC
TRBJ2-5 . TRBV5-5 CASSPQGIEQYF TGTGCCAGCAGCCCCCAGGGGATAGAGCAGTACTTC
TRBJ1-1 . TRBV30 CAWSVRLGLEAFF TGTGCCTGGAGTGTACGTTTGGGCTTGGAAGCTTTCTTT
TRBJ1-5 TRBD1 TRBV19 CASSIGRQGEGVYSNQPQHF TGTGCCAGTAGTATCGGTAGACAGGGGGAAGGGGTATATAGCAATCAGCCCCAGCATTTT
TRBJ2-7 . TRBV12-5 CASGLAPPTYEQYF TGTGCTAGTGGTTTGGCCCCACCGACCTACGAGCAGTACTTC
TRBJ2-1 . TRBV19 CASSSGTYNEQFF TGTGCCAGTTCTTCCGGAACCTACAATGAGCAGTTCTTC
TRBJ2-3 . TRBV5-1 CASSGGAGLSPDTQYF TGCGCCAGCAGCGGCGGCGCGGGCCTTAGCCCAGATACGCAGTATTTT
TRBJ2-5 . TRBV18 CASSPSGLQETQYF TGTGCCAGCTCACCAAGCGGGCTCCAAGAGACCCAGTACTTC
TRBJ1-4 TRBD1 TRBV9 CASSVGQGFGEKLFF TGTGCCAGCAGCGTCGGACAGGGATTTGGAGAAAAACTGTTTTTT
TRBJ1-5 . TRBV30 CAWSVQGNQPQHF TGTGCCTGGAGTGTACAGGGCAATCAGCCCCAGCATTTT
TRBJ2-1 . TRBV5-6 CASSLGENEQFF TGTGCCAGCAGCTTGGGTGAGAATGAGCAGTTCTTC
TRBJ1-2 . TRBV6-5 CASSGWQGYGYTF TGTGCCAGCAGTGGCTGGCAAGGCTATGGCTACACCTTC
TRBJ1-2 TRBD1 TRBV6-5 CASSNGQGNYGYTF TGTGCCAGCAGTAACGGACAGGGCAACTATGGCTACACCTTC
TRBJ1-2 . TRBV6-1 CASSEGIGHSVGYTF TGTGCCAGCAGTGAAGGAATAGGGCATTCGGTCGGCTACACCTTC
TRBJ2-1 . TRBV7-6 CASSLEGSSWAEQFF TGTGCCAGCAGCTTAGAAGGCAGTTCCTGGGCCGAGCAGTTCTTC
TRBJ1-5 TRBD1 TRBV5-3 CARSPRDSEKTNQPQHF TGTGCCAGAAGCCCCCGGGACAGCGAAAAAACAAATCAGCCCCAGCATTTT
TRBJ1-2 . TRBV6-6 CASSPWGGRGYTF TGTGCCAGCAGTCCGTGGGGGGGACGTGGCTACACCTTC
TRBJ2-7 TRBD1 TRBV6-5 CASSTDRGRPYEQYF TGTGCCAGCAGTACCGACAGGGGGCGCCCCTACGAGCAGTACTTC
TRBJ2-2 . TRBV6-5 CASSYSGTGELFF TGTGCCAGCAGTTACTCGGGCACCGGGGAGCTGTTTTTT
TRBJ2-3 . TRBV28 CASRDSLPQSTDTQYF TGTGCCAGCAGAGATAGTTTGCCCCAAAGCACAGATACGCAGTATTTT
TRBJ1-3 TRBD1 TRBV9 CASSAQDRSGNTIYF TGTGCCAGCAGCGCTCAGGACAGGAGTGGAAACACCATATATTTT
TRBJ2-7 TRBD1 TRBV30 CAWRPTGTYEQYF TGTGCCTGGAGACCGACAGGGACCTACGAGCAGTACTTC
TRBJ2-1 TRBD1 TRBV29-1 CSVVTGGYNEQFF TGCAGCGTCGTGACAGGGGGATACAATGAGCAGTTCTTC
TRBJ2-5 . TRBV27 CASSPEYRDGETQYF TGTGCCAGCAGCCCAGAATACAGGGATGGAGAGACCCAGTACTTC